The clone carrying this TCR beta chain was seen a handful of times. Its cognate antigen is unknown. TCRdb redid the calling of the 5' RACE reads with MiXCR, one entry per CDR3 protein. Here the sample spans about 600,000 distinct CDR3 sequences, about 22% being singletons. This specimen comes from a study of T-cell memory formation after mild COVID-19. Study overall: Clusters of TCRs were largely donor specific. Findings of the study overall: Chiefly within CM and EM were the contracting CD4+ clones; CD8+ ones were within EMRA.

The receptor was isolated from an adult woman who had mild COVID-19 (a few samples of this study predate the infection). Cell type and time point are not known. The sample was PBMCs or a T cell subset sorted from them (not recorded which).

CDR3 region: CASSVGQGLYSGNTIYF. The CDR3 nucleotides are TGTGCCAGCAGCGTAGGGCAGGGCCTCTACTCTGGAAACACCATATATTTT. V gene TRBV9 combines with J gene TRBJ1-3; D perhaps matches TRBD1 (5 bases). The CDR3 length is 17 residues. Looked up from germline, CDR1 is SGDLS and CDR2 is YYNGEE. Trimming removed 0 bases at V and 0 bases at J, with 13 bases between. Full variable domain (rest looked up from reference TRBV9 and TRBJ1-3): DSGVTQTPKHLITATGQRVTLRCSPRSGDLSVYWYQQSLDQGLQFLIQYYNGEERAKGNILERFSAQQFPDLHSELNLSSLELGDSALYFCASSVGQGLYSGNTIYFGEGSWLTVV.